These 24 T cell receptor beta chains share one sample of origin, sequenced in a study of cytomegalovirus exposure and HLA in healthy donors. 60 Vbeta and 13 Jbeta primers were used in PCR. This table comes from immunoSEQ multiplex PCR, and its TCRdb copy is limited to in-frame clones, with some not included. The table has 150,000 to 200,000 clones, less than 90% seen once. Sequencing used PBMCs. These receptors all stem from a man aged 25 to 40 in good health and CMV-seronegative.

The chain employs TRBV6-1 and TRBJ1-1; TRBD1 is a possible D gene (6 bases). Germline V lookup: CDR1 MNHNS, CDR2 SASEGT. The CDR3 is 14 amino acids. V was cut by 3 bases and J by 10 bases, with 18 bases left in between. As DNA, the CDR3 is TGTGCCAGCAGTGAGGATCCAATACAGGGCGGAGCTTTCTTT. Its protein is CASSEDPIQGGAFF.

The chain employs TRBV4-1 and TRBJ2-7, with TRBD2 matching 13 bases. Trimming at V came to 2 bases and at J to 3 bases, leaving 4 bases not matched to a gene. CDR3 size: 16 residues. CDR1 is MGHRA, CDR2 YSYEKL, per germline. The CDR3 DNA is TGCGCCAGCAGCCAACACGGACTAGCGGGGGACTACGAGCAGTACTTC. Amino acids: CASSQHGLAGDYEQYF.

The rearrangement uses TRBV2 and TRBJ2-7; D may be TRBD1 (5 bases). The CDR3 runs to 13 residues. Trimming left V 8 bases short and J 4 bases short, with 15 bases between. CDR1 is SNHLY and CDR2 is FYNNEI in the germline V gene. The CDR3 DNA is TGTGCCAGCTTTATGGGGCAGCTATACGAGCAGTACTTC. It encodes CASFMGQLYEQYF.

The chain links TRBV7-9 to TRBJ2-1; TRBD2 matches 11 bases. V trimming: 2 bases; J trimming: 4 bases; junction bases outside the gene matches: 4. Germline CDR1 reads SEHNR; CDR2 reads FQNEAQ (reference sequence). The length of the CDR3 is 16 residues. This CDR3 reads CASSLPGTSGYNEQFF. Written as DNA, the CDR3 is TGTGCCAGCAGCTTACCCGGGACTAGCGGTTACAATGAGCAGTTCTTC.

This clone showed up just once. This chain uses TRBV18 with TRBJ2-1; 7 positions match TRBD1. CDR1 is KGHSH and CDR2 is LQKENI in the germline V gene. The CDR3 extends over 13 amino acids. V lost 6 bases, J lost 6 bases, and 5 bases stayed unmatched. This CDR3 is CASSIDRVNEQFF. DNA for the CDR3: TGTGCCAGCTCTATTGACAGGGTCAATGAGCAGTTCTTC.

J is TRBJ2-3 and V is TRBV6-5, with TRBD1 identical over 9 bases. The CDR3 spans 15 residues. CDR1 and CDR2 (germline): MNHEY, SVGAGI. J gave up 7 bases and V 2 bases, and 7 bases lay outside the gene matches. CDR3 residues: CASSYRTGVMNTQYF. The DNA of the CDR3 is TGTGCCAGCAGTTACCGGACAGGGGTGATGAATACGCAGTATTTT.

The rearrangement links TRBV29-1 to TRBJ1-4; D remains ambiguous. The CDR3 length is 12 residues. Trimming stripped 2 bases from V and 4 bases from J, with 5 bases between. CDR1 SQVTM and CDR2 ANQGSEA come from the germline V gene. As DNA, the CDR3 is TGCAGCGTTGAAACAGTTAATGAAAAACTGTTTTTT. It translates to CSVETVNEKLFF.

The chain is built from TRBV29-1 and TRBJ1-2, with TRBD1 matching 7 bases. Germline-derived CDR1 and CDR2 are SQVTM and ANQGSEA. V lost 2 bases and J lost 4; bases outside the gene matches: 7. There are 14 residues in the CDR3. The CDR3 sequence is CSVEKGRGIYGYTF. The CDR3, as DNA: TGCAGCGTTGAAAAGGGCAGGGGGATCTATGGCTACACCTTC. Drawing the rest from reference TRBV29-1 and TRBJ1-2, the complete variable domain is SAVISQKPSRDICQRGTSLTIQCQVDSQVTMMFWYRQQPGQSLTLIATANQGSEATYESGFVIDKFPISRPNLTFSTLTVSNMSPEDSSIYLCSVEKGRGIYGYTFGSGTRLTVV.

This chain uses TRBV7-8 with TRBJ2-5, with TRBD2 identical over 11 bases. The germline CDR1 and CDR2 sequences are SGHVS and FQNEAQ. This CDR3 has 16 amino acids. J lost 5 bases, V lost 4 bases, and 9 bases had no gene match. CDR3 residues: CASSSRTSGRGETQYF. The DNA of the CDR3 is TGTGCCAGCAGCTCCCGGACTAGCGGGCGGGGGGAGACCCAGTACTTC.

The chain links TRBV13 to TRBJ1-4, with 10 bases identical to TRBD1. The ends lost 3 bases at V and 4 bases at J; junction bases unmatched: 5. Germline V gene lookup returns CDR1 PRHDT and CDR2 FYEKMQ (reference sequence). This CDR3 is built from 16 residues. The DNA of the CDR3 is TGTGCCAGCAGCTTTGACAGGGGGCTTAGTAATGAAAAACTGTTTTTT. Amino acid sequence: CASSFDRGLSNEKLFF.

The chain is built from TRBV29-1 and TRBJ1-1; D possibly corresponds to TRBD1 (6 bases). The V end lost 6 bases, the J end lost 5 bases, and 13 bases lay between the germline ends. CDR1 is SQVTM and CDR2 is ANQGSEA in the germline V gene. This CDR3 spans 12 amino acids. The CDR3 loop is CSVAQGLTEAFF. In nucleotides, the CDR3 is TGCAGCGTCGCCCAGGGGTTGACTGAAGCTTTCTTT. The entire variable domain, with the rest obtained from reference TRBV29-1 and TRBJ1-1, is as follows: SAVISQKPSRDICQRGTSLTIQCQVDSQVTMMFWYRQQPGQSLTLIATANQGSEATYESGFVIDKFPISRPNLTFSTLTVSNMSPEDSSIYLCSVAQGLTEAFFGQGTRLTVV.

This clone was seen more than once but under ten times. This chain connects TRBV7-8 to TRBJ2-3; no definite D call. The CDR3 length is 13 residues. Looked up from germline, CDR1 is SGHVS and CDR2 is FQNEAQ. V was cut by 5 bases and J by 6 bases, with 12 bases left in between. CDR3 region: CASSPIPSDTQYF. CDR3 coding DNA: TGTGCCAGCAGCCCGATCCCGAGCGATACGCAGTATTTT.

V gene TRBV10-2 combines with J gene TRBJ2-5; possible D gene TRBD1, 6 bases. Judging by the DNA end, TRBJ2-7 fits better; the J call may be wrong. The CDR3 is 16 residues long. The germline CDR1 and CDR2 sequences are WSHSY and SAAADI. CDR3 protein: CASSGLVPGDTYEQYF. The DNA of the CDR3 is TGCGCCAGCAGTGGACTTGTGCCAGGGGACACCTACGAGCAGTACTTC.

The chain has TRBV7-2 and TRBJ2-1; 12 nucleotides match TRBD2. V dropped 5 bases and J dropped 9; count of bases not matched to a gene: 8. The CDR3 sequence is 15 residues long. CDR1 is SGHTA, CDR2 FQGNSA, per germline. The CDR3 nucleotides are TGTGCCAGCAGCCGACTAGCGGGAGTTGGGGGTGAGCAGTTCTTC. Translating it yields CASSRLAGVGGEQFF.

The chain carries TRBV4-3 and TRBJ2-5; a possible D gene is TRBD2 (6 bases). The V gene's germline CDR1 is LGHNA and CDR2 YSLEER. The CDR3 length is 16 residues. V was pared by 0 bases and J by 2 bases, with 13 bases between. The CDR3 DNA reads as TGCGCCAGCAGCCAAGATAGCGGAGCCTCGCAAGAGACCCAGTACTTC. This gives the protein CASSQDSGASQETQYF.

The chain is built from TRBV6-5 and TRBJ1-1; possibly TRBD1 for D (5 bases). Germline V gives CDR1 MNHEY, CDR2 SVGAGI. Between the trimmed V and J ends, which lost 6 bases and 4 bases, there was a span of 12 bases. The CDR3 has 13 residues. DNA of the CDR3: TGTGCCAGCAGCGGTACGGGGGGCACTGAAGCTTTCTTT. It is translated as CASSGTGGTEAFF.

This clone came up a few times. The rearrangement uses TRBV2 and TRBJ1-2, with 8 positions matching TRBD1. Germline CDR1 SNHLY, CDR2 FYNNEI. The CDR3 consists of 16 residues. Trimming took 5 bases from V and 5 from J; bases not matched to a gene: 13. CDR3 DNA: TGTGCCAGCAGTTCAACCGGACAGGGCGGGGAGTATGGCTACACCTTC. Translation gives CASSSTGQGGEYGYTF.

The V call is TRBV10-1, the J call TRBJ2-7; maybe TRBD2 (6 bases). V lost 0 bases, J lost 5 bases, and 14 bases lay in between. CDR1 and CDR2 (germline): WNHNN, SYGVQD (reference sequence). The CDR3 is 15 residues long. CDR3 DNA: TGCGCCAGCAGTGAGTCGGGACTGCCCCGGGACGAGCAGTACTTC. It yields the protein CASSESGLPRDEQYF.

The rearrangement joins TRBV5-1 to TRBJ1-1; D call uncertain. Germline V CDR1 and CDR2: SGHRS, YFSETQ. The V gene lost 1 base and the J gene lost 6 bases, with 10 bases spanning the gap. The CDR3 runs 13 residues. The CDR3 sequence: CASSLISPAEAFF. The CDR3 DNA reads TGCGCCAGCAGCTTGATTAGTCCGGCTGAAGCTTTCTTT.

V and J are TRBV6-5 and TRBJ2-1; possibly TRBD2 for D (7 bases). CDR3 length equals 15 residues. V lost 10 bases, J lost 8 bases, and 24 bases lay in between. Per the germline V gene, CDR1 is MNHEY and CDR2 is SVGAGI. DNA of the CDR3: TGTGCCACCCGAACGGCGGGGGCCCCGTTCGATGAGCAGTTCTTC. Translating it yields CATRTAGAPFDEQFF.

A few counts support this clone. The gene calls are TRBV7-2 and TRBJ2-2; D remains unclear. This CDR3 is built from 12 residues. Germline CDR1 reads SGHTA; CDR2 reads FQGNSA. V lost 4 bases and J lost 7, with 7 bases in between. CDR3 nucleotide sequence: TGTGCCAGCAGCTCTGTCGGCGGGGAGCTGTTTTTT. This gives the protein CASSSVGGELFF.

CDR3 coding DNA: TGTGCTAGTGGTTTAGGGACAGGGGCGGGAGGCTACACCTTC. Its translation: CASGLGTGAGGYTF. The rearrangement joins TRBV12-5 to TRBJ1-2; TRBD1 agrees at 10 bases. CDR3 length: 14 residues. Germline lookup yields CDR1 LGHNT and CDR2 FRNRAP. V shed 3 bases and J 8 bases; nucleotides not matched to a gene: 6.

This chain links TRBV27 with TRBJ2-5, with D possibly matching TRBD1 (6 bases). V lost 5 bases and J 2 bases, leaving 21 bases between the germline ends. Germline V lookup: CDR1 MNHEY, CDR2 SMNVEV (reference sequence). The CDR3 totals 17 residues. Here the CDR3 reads CASSVKGLGQQQETQYF. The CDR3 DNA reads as TGTGCCAGCAGTGTTAAAGGTCTGGGACAACAACAAGAGACCCAGTACTTC.

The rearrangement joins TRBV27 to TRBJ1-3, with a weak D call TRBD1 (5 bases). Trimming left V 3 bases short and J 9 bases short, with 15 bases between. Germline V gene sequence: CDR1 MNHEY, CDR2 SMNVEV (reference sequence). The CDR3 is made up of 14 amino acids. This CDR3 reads CASSFGQTGGTIYF. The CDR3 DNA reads TGTGCCAGCAGTTTTGGGCAAACGGGGGGCACCATATATTTT.